These 5 T cell receptor beta chains were all obtained from the same sample, sequenced in a study of blood T cell repertoires in COVID-19. The protocol was immunoSEQ multiplex PCR, while the TCRdb copy is restricted to in-frame clones and leaves out a portion. In the table there are 300,000 to 450,000 clones, approximately 89% of which are singletons. Source material: PBMCs or T cells enriched from blood (not recorded which). Receptors originate from a man in his thirties or forties who had recovered from COVID-19.

V usage is TRBV5-5 and J usage is TRBJ1-2; a possible D gene is TRBD1 (5 bases). The CDR3 is 15 amino acids. V lost 4 bases and J 8 bases, leaving 21 bases between the germline ends. CDR1 SGHKS and CDR2 YYEKEE come from the germline V gene (reference sequence). The CDR3 coding sequence is TGTGCCAGCAGCCCTGCTCAGGGTAGCTGGGTCGGCTACACCTTC. Translated, it gives CASSPAQGSWVGYTF.

The CDR3 bases are TGTGCCAGCAGCTTGGACCAGGGGTCCCACGAGCAGTACTTC. Encoded protein: CASSLDQGSHEQYF. The J gene is TRBJ2-7, the V gene TRBV5-4; D might be TRBD1 (6 bases). This CDR3 is 14 amino acids long. CDR1 and CDR2 from the germline V gene are SGHNT and YYREEE (reference sequence). The ends were cut back, 0 bases at V and 5 bases at J, with 12 bases in the middle.

This clone was detected only a few times. Other DNA sequences in the same sample also yield this CDR3. The V gene is TRBV5-1, the J gene TRBJ2-7; TRBD1 is a possible D gene (5 bases). CDR1 is SGHRS and CDR2 is YFSETQ in the germline V gene. The CDR3 is 14 residues long. Trimming took off 2 bases at V and 7 bases at J, with 16 bases between the two ends. The CDR3: CASSLIGAPGEQYF. CDR3 bases: TGCGCCAGCAGCTTAATTGGGGCGCCGGGTGAGCAGTACTTC.

This chain joins TRBV29-1 and TRBJ2-3; a possible D gene is TRBD2 (6 bases). Germline CDR1 and CDR2: SQVTM and ANQGSEA. The length of the CDR3 is 14 residues. The V end was cut by 4 bases, the J end by 3 bases, with 14 bases between. CDR3 bases: TGCAGCGTTGTGGGGGGAGTGGAAACAGATACGCAGTATTTT. Protein product: CSVVGGVETDTQYF.

This chain links TRBV19 with TRBJ1-5; D is unclear. Germline CDR1 LNHDA, CDR2 SQIVND (reference sequence). CDR3 length: 13 residues. Trimming took 9 bases from V and 6 from J, leaving 15 bases between them. The CDR3 here is CASRRGMGQPQHF. CDR3 sequence (DNA): TGTGCCAGCCGTCGAGGGATGGGTCAGCCCCAGCATTTT.